This is a list of T cell receptor beta chains from one sample in a study of shared clonotypes between healthy human individuals. The repertoire was sequenced with immunoSEQ multiplex PCR; TCRdb's copy has only in-frame clones and lacks some. Counted here are a few million clones, around 90% occurring once; the ten biggest clones make up around 0.14%. The sample consisted of naive CD4+ T cells sorted from blood. The receptor source for this set is a man younger than 30 in good health. Both conserved end residues are part of each CDR3. A D gene is named only where the DNA matches it firmly. Where a row states a size, it is once, few, many or the class of an expanded clone; other rows omit it.

DNA,CDR3,D,J,size,V
TGTGCCAGCAGCTTATTTCAGGGTTCTAACTATGGCTACACCTTC,CASSLFQGSNYGYTF,.,TRBJ1-2,.,TRBV5-4
TGTGCCAGCAGCTTTTATATGGGGGAGCTGTTTTTT,CASSFYMGELFF,.,TRBJ2-2,.,TRBV7-2
TGTGCCTGGAACCCTGACAGAAACACTGAAGCTTTCTTT,CAWNPDRNTEAFF,.,TRBJ1-1,.,TRBV30
TGTGCCAGCATCGACAGGGGGATCCAAGAGACCCAGTACTTC,CASIDRGIQETQYF,TRBD1,TRBJ2-5,.,TRBV28
TGTGCCAGCAGCTTATTGCTACCAGTTGGGACAGATACGCAGTATTTT,CASSLLLPVGTDTQYF,.,TRBJ2-3,once,TRBV7-2
TGTGCCAGCAGTGAGATCAGAGACAGGGTCAATTCACCCCTCCACTTT,CASSEIRDRVNSPLHF,TRBD1,TRBJ1-6,.,TRBV6-1
TGTGCCAGCAGTGGACAGGGGCGCAATCAGCCCCAGCATTTT,CASSGQGRNQPQHF,TRBD1,TRBJ1-5,.,TRBV6-1
TGTGCCAGCAGTTCGGACAGACAAGAGACCCAGTACTTC,CASSSDRQETQYF,.,TRBJ2-5,.,TRBV6-6
TGTGCCAGCAGCTCACAGGGAGGGGAAAAACTGTTTTTT,CASSSQGGEKLFF,.,TRBJ1-4,.,TRBV5-4
TGTGCCAGCAGTGAAAGGGGCCTGAACACTGAAGCTTTCTTT,CASSERGLNTEAFF,.,TRBJ1-1,.,TRBV2
TGTGCCAGTAGTATTATCAGGTCGAACACCGGGGAGCTGTTTTTT,CASSIIRSNTGELFF,.,TRBJ2-2,.,TRBV19
TGTGCCAGCACCCGTTGGTCGGGATACGAGCAGTACTTC,CASTRWSGYEQYF,.,TRBJ2-7,once,TRBV6-1
TGTGCCAGCAGCTTAGGGACGGCCTACGAGCAGTACTTC,CASSLGTAYEQYF,.,TRBJ2-7,once,TRBV11-2
TGCGCCAGCAGCCAAGATAACCAACCCTACGAGCAGTACTTC,CASSQDNQPYEQYF,.,TRBJ2-7,.,TRBV4-1
TGTGCCAGCAGTCCTCCGGGACAGGGCTATTCACCCCTCCACTTT,CASSPPGQGYSPLHF,TRBD1,TRBJ1-6,.,TRBV28
TGTGCCAGCTCACTACAGGGGTCGACTGAAGCTTTCTTT,CASSLQGSTEAFF,TRBD1,TRBJ1-1,.,TRBV18
TGTGCCAGCAGCTTGGATCAGGGTAGCCCCTACGAGCAGTACTTC,CASSLDQGSPYEQYF,.,TRBJ2-7,.,TRBV5-4
TGCGCCAGCAGCTTGGGGGGACAGGGCTACGAGCAGTACTTC,CASSLGGQGYEQYF,TRBD1,TRBJ2-7,few,TRBV5-1
TGTGCCAGCAGCCCCGACGCTAGGACAGCCCAAATGGACCTCCACTTT,CASSPDARTAQMDLHF,.,TRBJ1-6,.,TRBV9
TGTGCCAGCAGCCTAGCGGGACTAGCGGATCAAGAGACCCAGTACTTC,CASSLAGLADQETQYF,TRBD2,TRBJ2-5,.,TRBV14